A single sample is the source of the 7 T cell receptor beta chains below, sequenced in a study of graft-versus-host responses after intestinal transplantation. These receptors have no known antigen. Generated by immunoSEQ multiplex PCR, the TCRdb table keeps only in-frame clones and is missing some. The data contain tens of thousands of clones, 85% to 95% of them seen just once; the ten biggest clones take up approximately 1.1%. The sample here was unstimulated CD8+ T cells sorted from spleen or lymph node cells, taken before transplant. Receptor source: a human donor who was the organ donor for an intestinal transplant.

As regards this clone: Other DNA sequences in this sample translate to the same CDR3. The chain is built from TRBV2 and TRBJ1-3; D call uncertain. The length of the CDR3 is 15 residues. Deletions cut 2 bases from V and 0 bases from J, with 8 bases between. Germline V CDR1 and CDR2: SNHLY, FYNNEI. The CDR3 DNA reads TGTGCCAGCAGTGAATTGGGGAGCTCTGGAAACACCATATATTTT. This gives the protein CASSELGSSGNTIYF. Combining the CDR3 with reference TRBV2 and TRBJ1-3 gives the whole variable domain EPEVTQTPSHQVTQMGQEVILRCVPISNHLYFYWYRQILGQKVEFLVSFYNNEISEKSEIFDDQFSVERPDGSNFTLKIRSTKLEDSAMYFCASSELGSSGNTIYFGEGSWLTVV.

The CDR3 DNA is TGTGCCAGCAGCTTAGCCGGGGTTACCTATGGCTACACCTTC. It yields the protein CASSLAGVTYGYTF. The chain couples TRBV11-2 to TRBJ1-2; D gene ambiguous. CDR1 is SGHAT and CDR2 is FQNNGV in the germline V gene. V lost 1 base to trimming and J lost 4 bases, with 10 bases between them. This CDR3 region has 14 residues.

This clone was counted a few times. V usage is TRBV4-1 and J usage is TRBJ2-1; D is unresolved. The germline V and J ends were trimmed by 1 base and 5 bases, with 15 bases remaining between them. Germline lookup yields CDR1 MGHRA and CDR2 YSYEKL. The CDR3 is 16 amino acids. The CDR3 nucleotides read TGCGCCAGCAGCCAAGCTATACAGTTGGCTGACAATGAGCAGTTCTTC. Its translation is CASSQAIQLADNEQFF.

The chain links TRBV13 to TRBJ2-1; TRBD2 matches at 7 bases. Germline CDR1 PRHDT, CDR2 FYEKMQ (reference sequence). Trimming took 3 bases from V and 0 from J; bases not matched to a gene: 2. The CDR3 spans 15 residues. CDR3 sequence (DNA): TGTGCCAGCAGCTTGGGCGGGGGCTCCTACAATGAGCAGTTCTTC. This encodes CASSLGGGSYNEQFF.

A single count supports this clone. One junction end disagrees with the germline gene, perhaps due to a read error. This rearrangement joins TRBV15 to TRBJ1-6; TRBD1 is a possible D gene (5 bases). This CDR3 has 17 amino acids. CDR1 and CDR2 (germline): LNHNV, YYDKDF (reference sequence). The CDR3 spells CATGRDRPTADNSPLHF. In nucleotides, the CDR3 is TGTGCCACCGGCAGAGATCGGCCGACAGCCGATAATTCACCCCTCCACTTT. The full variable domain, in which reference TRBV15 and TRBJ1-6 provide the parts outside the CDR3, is DAMVIQNPRYQVTQFGKPVTLSCSQTLNHNVMYWYQQKSSQAPKLLFHYYDKDFNNEADTPDNFQSRRPNTSFCFLDIRSPGLGDTAMYLCATGRDRPTADNSPLHFGNGTRLTVT.

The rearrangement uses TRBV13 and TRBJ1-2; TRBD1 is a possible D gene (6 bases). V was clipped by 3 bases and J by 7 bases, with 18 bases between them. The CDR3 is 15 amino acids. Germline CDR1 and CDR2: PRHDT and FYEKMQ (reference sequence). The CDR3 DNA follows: TGTGCCAGCAGCTTCGTGGGGGCGCCTCCTGGTGGCTACACCTTC. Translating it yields CASSFVGAPPGGYTF.

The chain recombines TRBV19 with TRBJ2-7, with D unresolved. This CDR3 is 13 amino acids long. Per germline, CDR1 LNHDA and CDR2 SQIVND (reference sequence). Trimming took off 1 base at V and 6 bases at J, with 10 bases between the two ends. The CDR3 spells CASSIVERAEQYF. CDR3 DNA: TGTGCCAGTAGTATAGTCGAGAGAGCCGAGCAGTACTTC.